The sequence of this TCR beta chain was determined in a study of human T cells and chemical hapten exposure. In the study overall: Sensitization applied 2% DPC to approximately 2 cm by approximately 2 cm of upper inner arm skin. Patients were mainly female, each with alopecia areata, totalis or universalis.

The library tagged individual cDNA molecules with unique molecular identifiers. MiXCR, run by TCRdb on the RACE reads, gives a single entry per CDR3 protein. In the table there are approximately 120,000 distinct CDR3 sequences, roughly a tenth of which are singletons. The CDR3 consists of 16 residues. V lost 8 bases to trimming and J lost 7 bases, with 24 bases between them. This clonotype was seen ten or more times. Time point of the sample: patch test 2, 6 weeks after DPC sensitization. The treatment here: therapeutic diphenylcyclopropenone sensitization with weekly scalp DPC. Non-pregnant alopecia patients aged 18 to 70, suitable for DPC therapy.

The chain recombines TRBV12-3 or TRBV12-4 with TRBJ2-1, with D possibly called TRBD1 or TRBD2 (7 bases each). The sequence was obtained from a middle-aged woman with alopecia areata. Some clones in this sample may be carry-over from other donors' samples. Sample: whole blood, taken in connection with sensitization to the hapten diphenylcyclopropenone (DPC). The CDR3 DNA follows: TGTGCCAGCTCCCGCCAGGGGGGGGGCCTGGAGAATGAGCAGTTCTTC. The encoded protein is CASSRQGGGLENEQFF.